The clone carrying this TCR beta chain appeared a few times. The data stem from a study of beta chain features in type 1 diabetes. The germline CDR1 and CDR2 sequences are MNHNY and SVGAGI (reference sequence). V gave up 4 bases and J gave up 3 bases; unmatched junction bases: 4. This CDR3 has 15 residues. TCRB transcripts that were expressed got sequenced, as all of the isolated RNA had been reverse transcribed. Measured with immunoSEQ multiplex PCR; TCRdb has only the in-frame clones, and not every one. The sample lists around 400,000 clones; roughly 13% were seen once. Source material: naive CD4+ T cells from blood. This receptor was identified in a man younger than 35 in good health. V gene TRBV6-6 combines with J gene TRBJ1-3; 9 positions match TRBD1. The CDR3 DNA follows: TGTGCCAGCAGTTCCCCGGACAGGGGTGGAAACACCATATATTTT. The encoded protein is CASSSPDRGGNTIYF.